These T cell receptor beta chains were read from a single sample in a study of identical twins. From the 5' RACE reads, TCRdb called clonotypes with MiXCR, one entry per CDR3 protein. This sample yields approximately 220,000 distinct CDR3 sequences, of which roughly a tenth are seen a single time; approximately 5.1% belongs to the top ten. The sample consisted of memory (CD45RO+) T cells sorted from blood. These receptors originate from a woman aged 18-29 years in good health. Each CDR3 is given with its conserved first and last residue. Fields, in order: clone size, J gene, V gene, D gene, CDR3 protein, CDR3 DNA. A D gene is named only where the DNA matches it firmly. Clone size is shown for a subset of rows, as once, few, many or a class of expanded clone.

few	TRBJ2-7	TRBV20-1	TRBD2	CSARAIAGGYEQYF	TGCAGTGCTAGAGCAATAGCGGGAGGGTACGAGCAGTACTTC
few	TRBJ2-7	TRBV7-2	TRBD2	CASSLDLAGSYEQYF	TGTGCCAGCAGCCTCGATCTAGCGGGGTCCTACGAGCAGTACTTC
few	TRBJ2-7	TRBV11-1	.	CASSLRATGAYEQYF	TGTGCCAGCAGCTTAAGGGCGACGGGCGCCTACGAGCAGTACTTC
many	TRBJ2-7	TRBV5-1	TRBD1	CASNSGQAAYEQYF	TGCGCCAGCAACTCTGGACAGGCAGCCTACGAGCAGTACTTC
few	TRBJ1-5	TRBV5-5	.	CASSLQTGLLNQRQHF	TGTGCCAGCAGCTTGCAGACAGGCTTACTTAATCAGCGCCAGCATTTT
few	TRBJ2-7	TRBV6-1	TRBD2	CASRGSGSSTYEQYF	TGTGCCAGCAGGGGTAGCGGGAGCTCTACCTACGAGCAGTACTTC
.	TRBJ2-7	TRBV11-2	TRBD1	CASSLEGLGTGHREQYF	TGTGCCAGCAGCTTAGAAGGTCTAGGGACAGGGCATCGGGAGCAGTACTTC
few	TRBJ1-4	TRBV20-1	.	CSARQGSTNEKLFF	TGCAGTGCTAGACAGGGTTCAACTAATGAAAAACTGTTTTTT
.	TRBJ2-7	TRBV2	.	CASSLGRYGYEQYF	TGTGCCAGCAGCTTGGGCAGGTACGGCTACGAGCAGTACTTC
few	TRBJ2-2	TRBV5-1	.	CASSLGRWTGELFF	TGCGCCAGCAGCTTAGGACGGTGGACCGGGGAGCTGTTTTTT
few	TRBJ1-1	TRBV7-2	.	CASSLHTVNTEAFF	TGTGCCAGCAGCTTGCATACAGTTAACACTGAAGCTTTCTTT
many	TRBJ2-2	TRBV5-1	.	CASNDVTNTGELFF	TGCGCCAGCAACGACGTAACGAACACCGGGGAGCTGTTTTTT
many	TRBJ2-1	TRBV12-3/TRBV12-4	TRBD2	CASSSGTRRGEQFF	TGTGCCAGCAGTTCCGGGACTAGAAGGGGTGAGCAGTTCTTC
few	TRBJ1-2	TRBV5-1	TRBD1	CASSWNEGARGYTF	TGCGCCAGCAGCTGGAACGAGGGGGCGCGGGGCTACACCTTC
.	TRBJ2-7	TRBV3-1	TRBD2	CASSTRTSGRRQYF	TGTGCCAGCAGCACCCGGACTAGCGGCAGGAGGCAGTACTTC
few	TRBJ2-1	TRBV5-1	TRBD2	CASSPGLAGSSYNEQFF	TGCGCCAGCAGCCCGGGACTAGCGGGGAGCTCCTACAATGAGCAGTTCTTC
.	TRBJ2-3	TRBV5-6	.	CASSLRRLEHSSTDTQYF	TGTGCCAGCAGCTTGAGGCGGCTCGAACACTCTAGCACAGATACGCAGTATTTT
many	TRBJ2-1	TRBV7-2	.	CASSLSAYNEQFF	TGTGCCAGCAGCTTATCTGCATACAATGAGCAGTTCTTC
.	TRBJ2-1	TRBV12-3/TRBV12-4	.	CASRMGANNEQFF	TGTGCCAGCAGGATGGGCGCTAACAATGAGCAGTTCTTC
few	TRBJ2-2	TRBV29-1	TRBD1	CSVVLQGAGELFF	TGCAGCGTTGTACTACAGGGGGCCGGGGAGCTGTTTTTT
.	TRBJ2-7	TRBV7-9	TRBD2	CASAHWRRGRYEQYF	TGTGCCAGCGCCCACTGGAGGCGGGGGAGGTACGAGCAGTACTTC
.	TRBJ2-1	TRBV12-3/TRBV12-4	.	CALRSRDGEQFF	TGTGCCCTCAGGTCGCGGGACGGTGAGCAGTTCTTC
few	TRBJ2-3	TRBV29-1	TRBD2	CSVDSSGRGSDTQYF	TGCAGCGTTGATTCTAGCGGGAGAGGGTCGGATACGCAGTATTTT
.	TRBJ2-5	TRBV2	.	CASSARELQGFQETQYF	TGTGCCAGCAGTGCTCGGGAGCTACAGGGCTTCCAAGAGACCCAGTACTTC
few	TRBJ2-1	TRBV4-2	.	CASSQREYAEQFF	TGTGCCAGCAGCCAACGTGAATACGCTGAGCAGTTCTTC
many	TRBJ1-1	TRBV6-2/TRBV6-3	.	CASSDPNTEAFF	TGTGCCAGCAGTGACCCGAACACTGAAGCTTTCTTT
few	TRBJ2-5	TRBV20-1	.	CSARDYGETQYF	TGCAGTGCTAGAGATTATGGGGAGACCCAGTACTTC
.	TRBJ2-7	TRBV7-2	TRBD2	CASSLGLAGGKQYF	TGTGCCAGCAGCTTGGGACTAGCGGGAGGAAAGCAGTACTTC
.	TRBJ2-1	TRBV6-4	TRBD2	CASSRGGLYNEQFF	TGTGCCAGCAGCCGGGGGGGCCTCTACAATGAGCAGTTCTTC
.	TRBJ1-1	TRBV29-1	.	CSVGEGGGTEAFF	TGCAGCGTTGGGGAGGGCGGAGGCACTGAAGCTTTCTTT
.	TRBJ1-5	TRBV7-8	TRBD1	CASSLVFSPTGGNQPQHF	TGTGCCAGCAGCTTAGTCTTCTCCCCGACAGGGGGAAATCAGCCCCAGCATTTT
.	TRBJ2-7	TRBV4-3	.	CASSQERTGEQYF	TGCGCCAGCAGCCAGGAGAGGACGGGGGAGCAGTACTTC
.	TRBJ2-1	TRBV7-9	.	CASSLGGTSRAGNEQFF	TGTGCCAGCAGCTTAGGGGGGACTTCCCGAGCGGGCAATGAGCAGTTCTTC
.	TRBJ1-6	TRBV7-3	.	CASSLYGRSSSYNSPLHF	TGTGCCAGCAGCTTATACGGACGGAGCAGCTCCTATAATTCACCCCTCCACTTT
few	TRBJ2-1	TRBV20-1	.	CSAMVNEQFF	TGCAGCGCCATGGTAAATGAGCAGTTCTTC
.	TRBJ2-7	TRBV5-6	.	CASSLRRFYEQYF	TGTGCCAGCAGCCTAAGGCGTTTCTACGAGCAGTACTTC
.	TRBJ1-2	TRBV6-1	TRBD1	CASSEWTGVGYGYTF	TGTGCCAGCAGTGAATGGACAGGGGTGGGCTATGGCTACACCTTC
few	TRBJ2-3	TRBV20-1	TRBD1	CSTMNTRDRVKADTQYF	TGCAGTACAATGAATACCCGGGACAGGGTTAAGGCAGATACGCAGTATTTT
few	TRBJ2-7	TRBV6-5	.	CASSYSRQGGYEQYF	TGTGCCAGCAGTTACTCGAGACAGGGAGGCTACGAGCAGTACTTC
.	TRBJ2-7	TRBV20-1	.	CSAGRTSSYEQYF	TGCAGTGCTGGCCGGACGAGCTCCTACGAGCAGTACTTC
.	TRBJ2-6	TRBV4-2	.	CASSPRTGDSGANVLTF	TGTGCCAGCAGCCCAAGAACAGGAGACTCTGGGGCCAACGTCCTGACTTTC
few	TRBJ2-7	TRBV7-9	TRBD1	CATRTGHYEQYF	TGTGCCACGCGGACAGGACACTACGAGCAGTACTTC